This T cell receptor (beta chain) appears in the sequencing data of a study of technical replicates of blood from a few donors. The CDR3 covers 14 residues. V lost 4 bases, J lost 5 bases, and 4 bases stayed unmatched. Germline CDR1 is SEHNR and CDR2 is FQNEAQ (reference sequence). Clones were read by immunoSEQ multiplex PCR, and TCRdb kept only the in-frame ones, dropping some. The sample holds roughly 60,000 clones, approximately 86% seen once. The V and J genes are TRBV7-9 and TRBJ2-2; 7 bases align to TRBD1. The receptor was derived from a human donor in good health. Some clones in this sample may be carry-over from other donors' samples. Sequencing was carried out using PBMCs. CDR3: CASSSRDSTGELFF. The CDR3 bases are TGTGCCAGCAGCTCACGGGACAGTACCGGGGAGCTGTTTTTT. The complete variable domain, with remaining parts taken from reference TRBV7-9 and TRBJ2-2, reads DTGVSQNPRHKITKRGQNVTFRCDPISEHNRLYWYRQTLGQGPEFLTYFQNEAQLEKSRLLSDRFSAERPKGSFSTLEIQRTEQGDSAMYLCASSSRDSTGELFFGEGSRLTVL.